This TCR beta chain originates from a study of blood T cell repertoires in COVID-19. Study background: Some COVID-19 samples were acute and others convalescent; all came from the United States, Italy and Spain. PBMCs, B-cell-depleted T cells, or T cells provided the cDNA or gDNA that made up the material.

This CDR3 has 16 residues. V was clipped by 2 bases and J by 0 bases; unmatched bases: 2. From germline, CDR1 is MNHEY and CDR2 SVGEGT. Original handling: From reference gene primer amplification, estimates of nucleated cell counts were derived. Using immunoSEQ multiplex PCR, the repertoire was profiled, and TCRdb retains in-frame clones only, with some absent. From that table come the V and J calls and clone size; the DNA was used to work out D and trimming. Of 100,000 or so clones in the sample, roughly 86% were seen once. The J gene is TRBJ1-4, the V gene TRBV6-2 or TRBV6-3; 8 bases match TRBD1. The receptor's source is a man aged 45-60 years with active or convalescent COVID-19. Source material: peripheral blood. The CDR3 protein is CASSYRTGTTNEKLFF. CDR3 in DNA: TGTGCCAGCAGTTACCGGACAGGGACAACTAATGAAAAACTGTTTTTT.